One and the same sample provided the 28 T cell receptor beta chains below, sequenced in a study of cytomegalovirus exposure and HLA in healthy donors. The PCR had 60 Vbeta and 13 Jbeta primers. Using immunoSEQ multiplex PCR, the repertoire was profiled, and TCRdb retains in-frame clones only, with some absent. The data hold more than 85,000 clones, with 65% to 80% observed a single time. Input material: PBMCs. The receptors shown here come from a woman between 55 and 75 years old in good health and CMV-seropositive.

CDR3 in amino acids: CASTPVRGTGLDTQYF. Written as DNA, the CDR3 is TGTGCCAGCACCCCAGTTCGAGGGACAGGATTAGATACGCAGTATTTT. The J gene is TRBJ2-3, the V gene TRBV28; 8 bases are a match to TRBD1. The CDR3 length is 16 residues. Germline V gives CDR1 MDHEN, CDR2 SYDVKM. The V segment lost 7 bases and the J segment 5 bases; nucleotides outside the gene matches: 14. The complete variable domain, with remaining parts taken from reference TRBV28 and TRBJ2-3, reads DVKVTQSSRYLVKRTGEKVFLECVQDMDHENMFWYRQDPGLGLRLIYFSYDVKMKEKGDIPEGYSVSREKKERFSLILESASTNQTSMYLCASTPVRGTGLDTQYFGPGTRLTVL.

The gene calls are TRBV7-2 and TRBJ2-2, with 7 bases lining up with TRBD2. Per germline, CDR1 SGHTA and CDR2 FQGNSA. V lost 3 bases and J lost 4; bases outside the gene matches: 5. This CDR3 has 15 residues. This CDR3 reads CASSFDSSGTGELFF. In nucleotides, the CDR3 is TGTGCCAGCAGCTTTGACTCTAGCGGCACCGGGGAGCTGTTTTTT. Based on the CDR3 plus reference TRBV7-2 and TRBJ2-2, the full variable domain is GAGVSQSPSNKVTEKGKDVELRCDPISGHTALYWYRQSLGQGLEFLIYFQGNSAPDKSGLPSDRFSAERTGGSVSTLTIQRTQQEDSAVYLCASSFDSSGTGELFFGEGSRLTVL.

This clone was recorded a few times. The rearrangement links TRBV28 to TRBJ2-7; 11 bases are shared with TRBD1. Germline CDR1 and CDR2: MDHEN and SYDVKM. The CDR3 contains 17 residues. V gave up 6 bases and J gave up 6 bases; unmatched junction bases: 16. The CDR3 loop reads CASSSYLNRDRGIEQYF. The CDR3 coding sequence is TGTGCCAGCAGCTCCTACCTCAACCGGGACAGGGGGATCGAGCAGTACTTC.

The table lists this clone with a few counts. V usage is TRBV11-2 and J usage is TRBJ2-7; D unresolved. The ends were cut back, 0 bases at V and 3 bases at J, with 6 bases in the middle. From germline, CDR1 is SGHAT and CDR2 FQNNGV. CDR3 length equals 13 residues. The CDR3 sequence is CASSLDPGYEQYF. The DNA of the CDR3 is TGTGCCAGCAGCTTAGATCCAGGCTACGAGCAGTACTTC.

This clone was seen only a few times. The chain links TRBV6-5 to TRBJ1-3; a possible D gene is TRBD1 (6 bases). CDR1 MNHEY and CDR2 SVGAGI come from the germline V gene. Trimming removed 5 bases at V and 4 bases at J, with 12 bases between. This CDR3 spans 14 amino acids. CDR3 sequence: CASSLTGTGNTIYF. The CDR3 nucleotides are TGTGCCAGCAGTCTTACCGGGACAGGAAACACCATATATTTT.

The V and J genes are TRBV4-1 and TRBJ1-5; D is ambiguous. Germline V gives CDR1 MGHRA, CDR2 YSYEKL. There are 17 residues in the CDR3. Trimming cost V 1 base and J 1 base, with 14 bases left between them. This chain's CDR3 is CASSQVSTRGSNQPQHF. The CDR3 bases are TGCGCCAGCAGCCAAGTATCGACTCGGGGAAGCAATCAGCCCCAGCATTTT.

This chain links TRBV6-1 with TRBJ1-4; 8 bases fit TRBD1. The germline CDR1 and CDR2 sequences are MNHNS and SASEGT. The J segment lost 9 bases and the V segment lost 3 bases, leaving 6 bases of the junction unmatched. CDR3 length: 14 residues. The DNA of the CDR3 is TGTGCCAGCAGTGACCCAAGACAGGGGCAAAAACTGTTTTTT. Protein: CASSDPRQGQKLFF.

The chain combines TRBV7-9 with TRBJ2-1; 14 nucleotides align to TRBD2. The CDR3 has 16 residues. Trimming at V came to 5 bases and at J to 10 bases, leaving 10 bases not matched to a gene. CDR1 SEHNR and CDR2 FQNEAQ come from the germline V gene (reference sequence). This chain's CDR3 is CASSPKTSGRAGEQFF. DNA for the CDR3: TGTGCCAGCAGCCCGAAGACTAGCGGGAGGGCCGGCGAGCAGTTCTTC.

CDR3 residues: CASSLLGQDNEQFF. The DNA for the CDR3 is TGCGCCAGCAGCTTGTTGGGCCAGGACAATGAGCAGTTCTTC. J is TRBJ2-1 and V is TRBV5-1; the D is unclear. V was shortened by 1 base and J by 5 bases, with 10 bases between the two germline ends. This CDR3 comprises 14 residues. Germline V gene data show CDR1 as SGHRS and CDR2 as YFSETQ.

CDR3 in DNA: TGTGCCAGCAGCTTTGGGCAGATCTATGGCTACACCTTC. It translates to CASSFGQIYGYTF. The chain recombines TRBV28 with TRBJ1-2; no reliable D call. The CDR3 loop spans 13 amino acids. Germline V gene sequence: CDR1 MDHEN, CDR2 SYDVKM. V lost 6 bases, J lost 4 bases, and 12 bases lay in between.

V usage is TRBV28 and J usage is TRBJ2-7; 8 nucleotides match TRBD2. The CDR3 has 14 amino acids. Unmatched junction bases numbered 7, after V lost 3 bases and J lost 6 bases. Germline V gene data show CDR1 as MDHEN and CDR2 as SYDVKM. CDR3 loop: CASSFSREGREQYF. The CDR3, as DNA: TGTGCCAGCAGTTTTTCCCGGGAGGGGCGCGAGCAGTACTTC.

This CDR3 is CSARTHDEQYF. Here the CDR3 DNA reads TGCAGTGCTAGGACTCACGATGAGCAGTACTTC. J is TRBJ2-7 and V is TRBV20-1; D not certain. The CDR3 is made up of 11 amino acids. Trimming removed 3 bases from V and 7 bases from J, with 10 bases in between. The germline V gene has CDR1 DFQATT and CDR2 SNEGSKA (reference sequence).

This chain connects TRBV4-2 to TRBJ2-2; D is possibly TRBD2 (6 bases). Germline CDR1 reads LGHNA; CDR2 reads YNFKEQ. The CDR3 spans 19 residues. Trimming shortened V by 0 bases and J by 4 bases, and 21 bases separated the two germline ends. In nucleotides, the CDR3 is TGTGCCAGCAGCCAAGATCGGGCCGGGAGCCCACGCGGCACCGGGGAGCTGTTTTTT. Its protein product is CASSQDRAGSPRGTGELFF.

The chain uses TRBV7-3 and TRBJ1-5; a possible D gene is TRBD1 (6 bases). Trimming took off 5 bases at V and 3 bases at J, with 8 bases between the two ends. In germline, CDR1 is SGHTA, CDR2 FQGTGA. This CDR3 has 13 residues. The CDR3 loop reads CASSQGPNQPQHF. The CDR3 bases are TGTGCCAGCAGCCAGGGGCCCAATCAGCCCCAGCATTTT.

The CDR3 loop is CASTEGSVGADTQYF. DNA of the CDR3: TGCGCCAGCACGGAGGGTTCGGTTGGCGCAGATACGCAGTATTTT. This chain uses TRBV5-1 with TRBJ2-3; D may be TRBD2 (6 bases). CDR3 length: 15 residues. V was pared by 6 bases and J by 4 bases, with 18 bases between. Germline lookup yields CDR1 SGHRS and CDR2 YFSETQ.

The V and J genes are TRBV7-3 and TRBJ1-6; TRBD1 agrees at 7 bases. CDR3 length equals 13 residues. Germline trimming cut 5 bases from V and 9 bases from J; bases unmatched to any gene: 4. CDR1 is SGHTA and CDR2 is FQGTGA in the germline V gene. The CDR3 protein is CASSLGGSSPLHF. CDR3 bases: TGTGCCAGCAGCCTAGGGGGCAGTTCACCCCTCCACTTT.

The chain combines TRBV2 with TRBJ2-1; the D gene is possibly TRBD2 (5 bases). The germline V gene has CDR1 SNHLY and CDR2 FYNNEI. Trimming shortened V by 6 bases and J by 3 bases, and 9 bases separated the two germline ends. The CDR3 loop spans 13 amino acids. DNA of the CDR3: TGTGCCAGCAGCCCCGGGGTCTACAATGAGCAGTTCTTC. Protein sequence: CASSPGVYNEQFF.

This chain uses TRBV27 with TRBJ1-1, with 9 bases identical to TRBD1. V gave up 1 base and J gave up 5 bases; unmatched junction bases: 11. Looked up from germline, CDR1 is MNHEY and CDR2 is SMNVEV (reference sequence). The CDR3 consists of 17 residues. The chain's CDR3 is CASSLYMPGTGKTEAFF. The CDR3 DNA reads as TGTGCCAGCAGTTTATACATGCCGGGGACAGGGAAAACTGAAGCTTTCTTT.

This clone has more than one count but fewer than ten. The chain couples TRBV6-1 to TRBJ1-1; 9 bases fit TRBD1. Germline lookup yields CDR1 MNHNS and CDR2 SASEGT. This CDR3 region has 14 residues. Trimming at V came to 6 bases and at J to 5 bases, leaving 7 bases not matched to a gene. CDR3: CASRPGQGRTEAFF. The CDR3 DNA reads TGTGCCAGCAGACCGGGACAGGGTCGGACTGAAGCTTTCTTT.

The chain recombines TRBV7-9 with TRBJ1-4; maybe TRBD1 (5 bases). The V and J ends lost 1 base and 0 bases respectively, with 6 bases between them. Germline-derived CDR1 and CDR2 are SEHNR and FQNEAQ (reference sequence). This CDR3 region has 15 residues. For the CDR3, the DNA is TGTGCCAGCAGCTTAGAACAGGCAACTAATGAAAAACTGTTTTTT. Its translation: CASSLEQATNEKLFF.

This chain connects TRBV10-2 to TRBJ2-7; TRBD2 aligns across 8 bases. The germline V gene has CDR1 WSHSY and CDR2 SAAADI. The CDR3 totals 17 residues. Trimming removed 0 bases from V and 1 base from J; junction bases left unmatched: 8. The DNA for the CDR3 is TGCGCCAGCAGTGAGTCAAGACCTAGCGGGCGTTCCTACGAGCAGTACTTC. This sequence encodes CASSESRPSGRSYEQYF.

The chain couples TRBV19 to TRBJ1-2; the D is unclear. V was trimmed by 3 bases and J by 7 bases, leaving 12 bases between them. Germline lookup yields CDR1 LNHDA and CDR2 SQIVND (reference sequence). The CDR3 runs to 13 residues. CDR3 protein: CASSMAERFGYTF. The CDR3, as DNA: TGTGCCAGTAGTATGGCAGAGCGGTTTGGCTACACCTTC.

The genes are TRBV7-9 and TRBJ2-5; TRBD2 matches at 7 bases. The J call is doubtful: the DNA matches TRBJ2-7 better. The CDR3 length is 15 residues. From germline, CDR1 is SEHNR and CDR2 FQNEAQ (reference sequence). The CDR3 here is CASSLDGRPRDEQYF. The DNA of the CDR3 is TGTGCCAGCAGCTTAGACGGGAGGCCACGGGACGAGCAGTACTTC.

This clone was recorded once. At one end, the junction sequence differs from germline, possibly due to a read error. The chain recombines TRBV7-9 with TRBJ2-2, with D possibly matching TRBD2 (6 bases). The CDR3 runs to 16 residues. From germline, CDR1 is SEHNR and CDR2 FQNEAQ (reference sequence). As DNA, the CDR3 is TGTTCCAGCAGCTTAGAGGCGGGACTGGTCGCCGGGGAGCTGTTTTTT. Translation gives CSSSLEAGLVAGELFF.

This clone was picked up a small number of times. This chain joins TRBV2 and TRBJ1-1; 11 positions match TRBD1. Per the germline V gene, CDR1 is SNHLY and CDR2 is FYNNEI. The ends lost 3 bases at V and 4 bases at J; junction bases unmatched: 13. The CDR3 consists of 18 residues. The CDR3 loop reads CASSDRYGQGAGRTEAFF. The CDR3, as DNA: TGTGCCAGCAGTGATAGATATGGACAGGGGGCAGGTCGCACTGAAGCTTTCTTT. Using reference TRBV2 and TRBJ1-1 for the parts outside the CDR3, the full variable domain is EPEVTQTPSHQVTQMGQEVILRCVPISNHLYFYWYRQILGQKVEFLVSFYNNEISEKSEIFDDQFSVERPDGSNFTLKIRSTKLEDSAMYFCASSDRYGQGAGRTEAFFGQGTRLTVV.

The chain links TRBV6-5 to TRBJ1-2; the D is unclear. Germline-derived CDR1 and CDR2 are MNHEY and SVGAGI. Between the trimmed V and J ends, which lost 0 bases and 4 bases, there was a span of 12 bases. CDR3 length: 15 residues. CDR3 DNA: TGTGCCAGCAGTTACTCCCTTAACATGGTCTATGGCTACACCTTC. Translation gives CASSYSLNMVYGYTF.

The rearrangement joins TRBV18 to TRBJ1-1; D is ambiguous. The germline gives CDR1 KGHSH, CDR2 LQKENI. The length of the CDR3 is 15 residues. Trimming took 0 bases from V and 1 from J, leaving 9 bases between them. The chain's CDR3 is CASSPPWSQNTEAFF. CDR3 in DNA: TGTGCCAGCTCACCACCGTGGAGCCAGAACACTGAAGCTTTCTTT. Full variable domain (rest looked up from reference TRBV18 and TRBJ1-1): NAGVMQNPRHLVRRRGQEARLRCSPMKGHSHVYWYRQLPEEGLKFMVYLQKENIIDESGMPKERFSAEFPKEGPSILRIQQVVRGDSAAYFCASSPPWSQNTEAFFGQGTRLTVV.

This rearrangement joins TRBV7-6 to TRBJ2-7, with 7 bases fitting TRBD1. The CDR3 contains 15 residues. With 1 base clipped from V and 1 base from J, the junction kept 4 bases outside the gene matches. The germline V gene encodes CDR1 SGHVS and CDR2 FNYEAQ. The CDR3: CASSLEQGLSYEQYF. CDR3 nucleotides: TGTGCCAGCAGCTTAGAACAGGGGTTATCCTACGAGCAGTACTTC.